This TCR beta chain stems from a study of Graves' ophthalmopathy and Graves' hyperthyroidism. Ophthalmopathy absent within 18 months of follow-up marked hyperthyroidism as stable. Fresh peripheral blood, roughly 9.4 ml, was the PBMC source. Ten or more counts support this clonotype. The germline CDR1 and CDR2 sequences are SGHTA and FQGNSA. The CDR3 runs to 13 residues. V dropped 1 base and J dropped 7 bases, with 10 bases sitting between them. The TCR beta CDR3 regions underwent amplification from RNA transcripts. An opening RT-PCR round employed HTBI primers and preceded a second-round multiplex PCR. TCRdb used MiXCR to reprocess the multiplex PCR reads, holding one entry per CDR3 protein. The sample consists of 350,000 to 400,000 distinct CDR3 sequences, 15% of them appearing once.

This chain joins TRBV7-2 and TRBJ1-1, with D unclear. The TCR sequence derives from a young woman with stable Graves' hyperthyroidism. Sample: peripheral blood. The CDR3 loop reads CASSLENRFEAFF. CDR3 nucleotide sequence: TGTGCCAGCAGCTTAGAAAATCGCTTTGAAGCTTTCTTT. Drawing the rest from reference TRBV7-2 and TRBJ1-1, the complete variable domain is GAGVSQSPSNKVTEKGKDVELRCDPISGHTALYWYRQSLGQGLEFLIYFQGNSAPDKSGLPSDRFSAERTGGSVSTLTIQRTQQEDSAVYLCASSLENRFEAFFGQGTRLTVV.